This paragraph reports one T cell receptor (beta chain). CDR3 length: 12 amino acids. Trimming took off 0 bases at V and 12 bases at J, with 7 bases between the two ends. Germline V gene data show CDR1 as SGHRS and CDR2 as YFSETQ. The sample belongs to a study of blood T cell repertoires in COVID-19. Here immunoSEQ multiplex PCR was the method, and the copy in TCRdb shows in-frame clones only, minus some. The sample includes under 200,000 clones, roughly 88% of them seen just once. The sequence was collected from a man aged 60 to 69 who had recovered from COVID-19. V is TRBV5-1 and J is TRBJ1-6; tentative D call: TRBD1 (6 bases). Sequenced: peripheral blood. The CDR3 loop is CASSLEGGPLHF. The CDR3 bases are TGCGCCAGCAGCTTGGAAGGGGGACCCCTCCACTTT.